This T cell receptor beta chain is drawn from a study of blood T cells in healthy people across ages. General study results and limits: Across the age range, TCR beta diversity per million T cells fell in a roughly linear way.

Germline V gives CDR1 DFQATT, CDR2 SNEGSKA (reference sequence). With 5 bases removed from V and 1 base from J, the gap between germline ends came to 13 bases. The CDR3 extends over 14 amino acids. A J-beta primer mix and a sample-barcoded 5' primer were used in a second PCR of roughly 7 to 12 cycles. Each CDR3 protein gets one entry after TCRdb re-called the 5' RACE reads with MiXCR. In the table there are some 730,000 distinct CDR3 sequences, approximately 22% of which are singletons. In the case of this clonotype: The antigen is not known.

What was sequenced was blood. The V and J genes are TRBV20-1 and TRBJ2-3; D possibly corresponds to TRBD2 (6 bases). The sequence derives from a man between 65 and 80 years old in good health. CDR3: CSAPRGFGTDTQYF. For the CDR3, the DNA is TGCAGTGCTCCCCGGGGGTTTGGCACAGATACGCAGTATTTT.